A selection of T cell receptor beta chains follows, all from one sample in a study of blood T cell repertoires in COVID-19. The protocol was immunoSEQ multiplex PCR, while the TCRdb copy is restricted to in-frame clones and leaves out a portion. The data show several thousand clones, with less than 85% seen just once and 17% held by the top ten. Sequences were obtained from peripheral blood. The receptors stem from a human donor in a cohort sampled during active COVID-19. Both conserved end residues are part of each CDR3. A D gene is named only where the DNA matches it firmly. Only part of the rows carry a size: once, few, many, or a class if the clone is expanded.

CDR3nt: TGTGCCAGCAGCCTGCGGGGGGAGAACACTGAAGCTTTCTTT
CDR3aa: CASSLRGENTEAFF
d_gene: NA
abundance: few
v_gene: TRBV9
j_gene: TRBJ1-1

CDR3nt: TGTGCCAGTACTGGGGGACTATACTACTCGGGGCGTGCTTTCTTT
CDR3aa: CASTGGLYYSGRAFF
d_gene: NA
abundance: NA
v_gene: TRBV19
j_gene: TRBJ1-1

CDR3nt: TGTGCCAGCAGTCCCCGCCGACAGGGGTTCCTCGAGCAGTACTTC
CDR3aa: CASSPRRQGFLEQYF
d_gene: TRBD1
abundance: medium-sized
v_gene: TRBV6-5
j_gene: TRBJ2-7

CDR3nt: TGTGCCAGCAGCAAAGGTCCATTCACAGATACGCAGTATTTT
CDR3aa: CASSKGPFTDTQYF
d_gene: NA
abundance: few
v_gene: TRBV21-1
j_gene: TRBJ2-3

CDR3nt: TGTGCCACCAGCAGAGTACGGGGGGCTCAAGTCTATGGCTACACCTTC
CDR3aa: CATSRVRGAQVYGYTF
d_gene: NA
abundance: NA
v_gene: TRBV15
j_gene: TRBJ1-2

CDR3nt: TGCGCCAGCAGCCAGACGGGCCCCAGGGCAGATACGCAGTATTTT
CDR3aa: CASSQTGPRADTQYF
d_gene: NA
abundance: NA
v_gene: TRBV4-3
j_gene: TRBJ2-3

CDR3nt: TGTGCCAACCGCAGGGACACCGGGGAGCTGTTTTTT
CDR3aa: CANRRDTGELFF
d_gene: NA
abundance: few
v_gene: TRBV6-6
j_gene: TRBJ2-2

CDR3nt: TGTGCCAGCAGCTCGGACAGGCCGAGTACGCAGTATTTT
CDR3aa: CASSSDRPSTQYF
d_gene: TRBD1
abundance: few
v_gene: TRBV5-6
j_gene: TRBJ2-3

CDR3nt: TGCGCCAGCAGCCTCACAGGAGTTCAGCCCCAGCATTTT
CDR3aa: CASSLTGVQPQHF
d_gene: NA
abundance: NA
v_gene: TRBV4-1
j_gene: TRBJ1-5

CDR3nt: TGTGCCAGCAGTTTCCCTAGCGGGAACTACACCGGGGAGCTGTTTTTT
CDR3aa: CASSFPSGNYTGELFF
d_gene: TRBD2
abundance: NA
v_gene: TRBV3-1/TRBV3-2
j_gene: TRBJ2-2

CDR3nt: TGTGCCAGCTCACCGGCAATGGAAGCGAAAAACATTCAGTACTTC
CDR3aa: CASSPAMEAKNIQYF
d_gene: NA
abundance: NA
v_gene: TRBV18
j_gene: TRBJ2-4

CDR3nt: TGTGCCAGCAGTTACGTCTGGGACAACCAACTGAACACTGAAGCTTTCTTT
CDR3aa: CASSYVWDNQLNTEAFF
d_gene: NA
abundance: NA
v_gene: TRBV6-2/TRBV6-3
j_gene: TRBJ1-1

CDR3nt: TGCGCCAGCAGCCCCCTAGGATCCCAATACGAGCAGTACTTC
CDR3aa: CASSPLGSQYEQYF
d_gene: NA
abundance: NA
v_gene: TRBV4-1
j_gene: TRBJ2-7

CDR3nt: TGTGCCAGCAGGGATACAGGAGAAAACTATGGCTACACCTTC
CDR3aa: CASRDTGENYGYTF
d_gene: NA
abundance: NA
v_gene: TRBV6-5
j_gene: TRBJ1-2

CDR3nt: TGTGTAGCGGGAGGGCCTGTGGAGACCCAGTACTTC
CDR3aa: CVAGGPVETQYF
d_gene: TRBD2
abundance: NA
v_gene: TRBV19
j_gene: TRBJ2-5

CDR3nt: TGTGCCAGCAGCGTAGGTGCAGGCTGGAACACTGAAGCTTTCTTT
CDR3aa: CASSVGAGWNTEAFF
d_gene: NA
abundance: NA
v_gene: TRBV9
j_gene: TRBJ1-1

CDR3nt: TGTGCCAGCAGCCCCCCGAGCTCCTACGAGCAGTACTTC
CDR3aa: CASSPPSSYEQYF
d_gene: NA
abundance: NA
v_gene: TRBV13
j_gene: TRBJ2-7

CDR3nt: TGTGCCAGCAGTTACTCCGGAGGGACGGCCGAGACCCAGTACTTC
CDR3aa: CASSYSGGTAETQYF
d_gene: NA
abundance: NA
v_gene: TRBV6-5
j_gene: TRBJ2-5

CDR3nt: TGTGCCAGCAGCTTGGGACTAGCGGGAGGCAATGAGCAGTTCTTC
CDR3aa: CASSLGLAGGNEQFF
d_gene: TRBD2
abundance: NA
v_gene: TRBV9
j_gene: TRBJ2-1